This TCR beta chain was observed in a study of post-analysis software for immune sequencing data. Overall study findings and caveats: TRBV5-6, TRBV5-1 and TRBV20-1 belonged to a set of roughly five TRBV segments that were more frequent in patients than controls. Patients with multiple sclerosis recorded significantly lower normalized Chao1 diversity than controls, the study found.

A remark on this clonotype: Its antigen is undetermined.

Unique molecular identifiers had been added to the TCR beta cDNA libraries. MiXCR, applied by TCRdb to the PCR reads, yields one record per CDR3 protein. The table includes 650,000 to 850,000 distinct CDR3 sequences, about 53% detected once. Trimming took 5 bases from V and 6 from J, leaving 14 bases between them. Germline CDR1 is MNHEY and CDR2 is SVGEGT. The CDR3 has 13 amino acids. Sequencing input: blood. The receptor was isolated from a girl aged 10 to 17 with multiple sclerosis. The chain is built from TRBV6-2 or TRBV6-3 and TRBJ2-7; weak D call: TRBD1 (6 bases). Here the CDR3 reads CASSDRLVSEQYF. For the CDR3, the DNA is TGTGCCAGCAGTGACAGGTTGGTGAGCGAGCAGTACTTC.